The next 22 T cell receptor beta chains were all read from a single sample in a study of identical twins. TCRdb itself ran the 5' RACE reads through MiXCR, one entry per CDR3 protein. The data contain 570,000 or so distinct CDR3 sequences, more than 9% of them singletons. The same data also went into a second study, on yellow fever vaccine responses in identical twins.

The sample was PBMCs. All receptors derive from a woman under 30 in good health.

This clonotype has a handful of counts. The J gene is TRBJ2-7, the V gene TRBV29-1; D is possibly TRBD1 (7 bases). Germline loops: CDR1 SQVTM, CDR2 ANQGSEA. The CDR3 is 13 amino acids. V lost 1 base and J lost 3, with 10 bases in between. This chain's CDR3 is CSVEAGGSYEQYF. The CDR3, as DNA: TGCAGCGTTGAAGCAGGGGGGAGCTACGAGCAGTACTTC.

In its sample, this clonotype was seen many times. The CDR3 region is CASSHTLPAYEQYF. CDR3 in DNA: TGTGCCAGCAGTCATACCTTGCCGGCCTACGAGCAGTACTTC. This chain connects TRBV6-1 to TRBJ2-7; D is unclear. Germline-derived CDR1 and CDR2 are MNHNS and SASEGT. The CDR3 consists of 14 residues. Trimming removed 5 bases at V and 2 bases at J, with 13 bases between.

This clonotype was picked up many times. The J gene is TRBJ2-7, the V gene TRBV27, with 12 bases matching TRBD2. Germline loops: CDR1 MNHEY, CDR2 SMNVEV (reference sequence). The CDR3 consists of 17 residues. Trimming at V came to 4 bases and at J to 2 bases, leaving 9 bases not matched to a gene. The DNA for the CDR3 is TGTGCCAGCAGTTCGATGGTCCTAGCGGGAGGGCCCTACGAGCAGTACTTC. Translation gives CASSSMVLAGGPYEQYF.

CDR3 protein: CASSRPGVRQNEQFF. DNA for the CDR3: TGTGCCAGTAGTCGACCAGGGGTCCGACAAAATGAGCAGTTCTTC. The chain recombines TRBV19 with TRBJ2-1; weak D call: TRBD1 (6 bases). From germline, CDR1 is LNHDA and CDR2 SQIVND (reference sequence). The CDR3 has 15 residues. Trimming cost V 5 bases and J 7 bases, with 18 bases left between them.

This clonotype has ten or more counts. This chain links TRBV5-1 with TRBJ2-3; D gene unclear. Germline V CDR1 and CDR2: SGHRS, YFSETQ. Trimming left V 7 bases short and J 1 base short, with 7 bases between. This CDR3 spans 12 amino acids. The DNA for the CDR3 is TGCGCCAGCGGAACAGGCACAGATACGCAGTATTTT. Encoded protein: CASGTGTDTQYF.

This clonotype was recorded a few times. The CDR3, as DNA: TGCGCCAGCAGCCACCCGGGACAGGGGGCAATCTATGGCTACACCTTC. As protein: CASSHPGQGAIYGYTF. This chain links TRBV4-1 with TRBJ1-2; 12 bases are a match to TRBD1. Germline loops: CDR1 MGHRA, CDR2 YSYEKL. Trimming cost V 3 bases and J 4 bases; bases outside gene matches: 6. This CDR3 contains 16 residues.

The chain links TRBV20-1 to TRBJ2-1, with D perhaps matching TRBD2 (9 bases). This CDR3 has 20 residues. V was cut by 2 bases and J by 4 bases, with 30 bases left in between. Germline CDR1 DFQATT, CDR2 SNEGSKA (reference sequence). CDR3 sequence: CSARWDRILAGTSAYNEQFF. CDR3 nucleotide sequence: TGCAGTGCTAGATGGGACAGGATCCTAGCGGGGACATCGGCTTACAATGAGCAGTTCTTC.

This clonotype was seen more than once but under ten times. The rearrangement links TRBV11-2 to TRBJ2-3, with 11 nucleotides matching TRBD2. Germline V gene sequence: CDR1 SGHAT, CDR2 FQNNGV. V gave up 5 bases and J gave up 0 bases; unmatched junction bases: 4. The CDR3 is 16 residues long. CDR3 region: CASSTRLAGSTDTQYF. CDR3 coding DNA: TGTGCCAGCAGCACTCGACTAGCGGGAAGCACAGATACGCAGTATTTT.

This clonotype was seen at least ten times. The V and J genes are TRBV2 and TRBJ1-1; no definite D call. Germline V gives CDR1 SNHLY, CDR2 FYNNEI. The germline V and J ends were trimmed by 4 bases and 5 bases, with 11 bases remaining between them. The CDR3 has 13 residues. CDR3 coding DNA: TGTGCCAGCAGTGGCGATGGAGGGACTGAAGCTTTCTTT. This translates into CASSGDGGTEAFF.

The V gene is TRBV20-1, the J gene TRBJ2-3; 10 bases match TRBD2. The CDR3 contains 16 residues. CDR1 and CDR2 from the germline V gene are DFQATT and SNEGSKA (reference sequence). Trimming removed 0 bases from V and 3 bases from J; junction bases left unmatched: 6. The CDR3, as DNA: TGCAGTGCTAGAGAACCTAGCGGGAGATGGACAGATACGCAGTATTTT. As protein: CSAREPSGRWTDTQYF.

A few counts support this clonotype. This chain uses TRBV5-1 with TRBJ2-5, with 11 bases fitting TRBD2. CDR1 is SGHRS, CDR2 YFSETQ, per germline. With 0 bases clipped from V and 1 base from J, the junction kept 2 bases outside the gene matches. The CDR3 length is 16 residues. The CDR3, as DNA: TGCGCCAGCAGCTTGGATGGACTAGCGGGCCAAGAGACCCAGTACTTC. This gives the protein CASSLDGLAGQETQYF.

This clonotype was seen a few times. V gene TRBV28 combines with J gene TRBJ2-4; 10 bases line up with TRBD2. Trimming removed 7 bases from V and 10 bases from J; junction bases left unmatched: 10. This CDR3 has 14 residues. CDR1 is MDHEN and CDR2 is SYDVKM in the germline V gene. CDR3 amino acids: CASTGLAGVGIQYF. For the CDR3, the DNA is TGTGCCAGCACCGGGCTAGCGGGAGTAGGGATTCAGTACTTC.

The rearrangement joins TRBV7-2 to TRBJ1-1; no clear D. CDR3 length: 15 residues. Germline V gene sequence: CDR1 SGHTA, CDR2 FQGNSA. The V end lost 1 base, the J end lost 5 bases, and 14 bases lay between the germline ends. DNA for the CDR3: TGTGCCAGCAGCTTAGTTGTGTTATGGGGAACTGAAGCTTTCTTT. Its translation is CASSLVVLWGTEAFF.

This clonotype was observed at least ten times. CDR3 region: CASSLAVSEQFF. In DNA form, the CDR3 reads TGTGCCAGCAGCTTAGCTGTTAGTGAGCAGTTCTTC. This chain connects TRBV11-2 to TRBJ2-1; D gene uncertain. The V gene's germline CDR1 is SGHAT and CDR2 FQNNGV. The CDR3 is 12 amino acids. Trimming took off 1 base at V and 9 bases at J, with 7 bases between the two ends.

This clonotype was found many times. V is TRBV3-1 and J is TRBJ2-7; a possible D gene is TRBD1 (5 bases). The length of the CDR3 is 14 residues. The germline CDR1 and CDR2 sequences are LGHDT and YNNKEL (reference sequence). V was cut by 1 base and J by 1 base, with 8 bases left in between. The CDR3 bases are TGTGCCAGCAGCCAAGTACAGGCATCCTACGAGCAGTACTTC. This codes for CASSQVQASYEQYF.

CDR3 protein: CATSGRLDSGSRNEQFF. CDR3 nucleotides: TGTGCCACCAGTGGTCGATTGGATAGCGGGAGTAGGAATGAGCAGTTCTTC. The chain carries TRBV24-1 and TRBJ2-1, with 9 positions matching TRBD2. With 5 bases clipped from V and 7 bases from J, the junction kept 14 bases outside the gene matches. The CDR3 sequence is 17 residues long. Germline assignment: CDR1 KGHDR and CDR2 SFDVKD.

This clonotype occurred many times. The rearrangement joins TRBV5-1 to TRBJ1-1; D gene unclear. The CDR3 length is 14 residues. V dropped 0 bases and J dropped 0 bases, with 6 bases sitting between them. From germline, CDR1 is SGHRS and CDR2 YFSETQ. CDR3 sequence (DNA): TGCGCCAGCAGCTTGGGGCCGATGAACACTGAAGCTTTCTTT. Amino acids: CASSLGPMNTEAFF.

This clonotype was found many times. The chain is built from TRBV7-9 and TRBJ2-1; D is unresolved. Germline V lookup: CDR1 SEHNR, CDR2 FQNEAQ (reference sequence). V was clipped by 5 bases and J by 10 bases, with 3 bases between them. This CDR3 contains 9 residues. In DNA form, the CDR3 reads TGTGCCAGCAGCCCAGAGCAGTTCTTC. It codes for CASSPEQFF.

This clonotype has just a few counts. The rearrangement links TRBV28 to TRBJ2-6, with TRBD2 matching 7 bases. V lost 7 bases and J lost 1; bases outside the gene matches: 7. Germline CDR1 and CDR2: MDHEN and SYDVKM. This CDR3 contains 16 residues. The CDR3 coding sequence is TGTGCCAGCACCAGCGGGGACGCTTCTGGGGCCAACGTCCTGACTTTC. It is translated as CASTSGDASGANVLTF.

The chain joins TRBV12-5 to TRBJ2-1; 8 positions agree with TRBD1. Germline CDR1 is LGHNT and CDR2 is FRNRAP. The CDR3 runs 18 residues. J lost 0 bases, V lost 2 bases, and 9 bases had no gene match. In nucleotides, the CDR3 is TGTGCTAGTGGTTTGTGGGGGAATACAGGGGGCTCCTACAATGAGCAGTTCTTC. Translating gives CASGLWGNTGGSYNEQFF.

This rearrangement joins TRBV5-6 to TRBJ1-1; D ambiguous. The V and J ends lost 2 bases and 5 bases respectively, with 13 bases between them. CDR1 and CDR2 (germline): SGHDT, YYEEEE. The CDR3 covers 14 residues. The CDR3 loop is CASSLDGLRTEAFF. The CDR3 DNA follows: TGTGCCAGCAGCTTAGACGGCCTTAGGACTGAAGCTTTCTTT.

This clonotype was seen only a few times. This chain uses TRBV12-3 or TRBV12-4 with TRBJ2-1; D remains ambiguous. The CDR3 is 15 amino acids. Trimming removed 2 bases from V and 4 bases from J, with 12 bases in between. The DNA for the CDR3 is TGTGCCAGCAGTTTAACCGGGCGACGGTACAATGAGCAGTTCTTC. Translating gives CASSLTGRRYNEQFF.